The next 4 T cell receptor beta chains were all read from a single sample in a study of cytomegalovirus exposure and HLA in healthy donors (dated by TCRdb to about 2017). The library came from the immunoSEQ multiplex PCR assay. A mixture of 60 forward primers for TCR Vbeta segments and 13 reverse primers for TCR Jbeta segments was used in the multiplex PCR. TCRdb's version of the immuneACCESS table is confined to in-frame rearrangements and falls short of the full clone set. An unresolved V gene accounts for under half of the shortfall where checked; the remainder is of unknown origin. The sample contains over 130,000 clones, 60% to 85% of them found a single time. Clones ranked in the top ten supply roughly 6% of the sample. Source material: PBMCs. These receptors were collected from a man aged 45-65 years in good health and CMV-seropositive.

V gene TRBV6-6 combines with J gene TRBJ2-3; 11 nucleotides match TRBD2. This CDR3 is 16 amino acids long. Germline V gene data show CDR1 as MNHNY and CDR2 as SVGAGI (reference sequence). Germline trimming cut 4 bases from V and 6 bases from J; bases unmatched to any gene: 9. The CDR3, as DNA: TGTGCCAGCAGTTCGGTAGCGGGAGGGCCGGGGGATACGCAGTATTTT. This codes for CASSSVAGGPGDTQYF.

The V gene is TRBV5-1, the J gene TRBJ1-3, with 7 positions matching TRBD1. Germline CDR1 reads SGHRS; CDR2 reads YFSETQ. The CDR3 sequence is 14 residues long. V dropped 2 bases and J dropped 3; count of bases not matched to a gene: 2. The CDR3 sequence is CASSLTGDGNTIYF. CDR3 bases: TGCGCCAGCAGCTTAACAGGGGATGGAAACACCATATATTTT.

This chain joins TRBV7-9 and TRBJ1-1, with 7 bases that match TRBD1. The CDR3 extends over 14 amino acids. CDR1 is SEHNR and CDR2 is FQNEAQ in the germline V gene (reference sequence). Unmatched junction bases numbered 3, after V lost 5 bases and J lost 0 bases. This CDR3 is CASSEGQLNTEAFF. DNA for the CDR3: TGTGCCAGCAGCGAGGGACAGCTGAACACTGAAGCTTTCTTT.

The chain is built from TRBV6-6 and TRBJ2-2; 7 bases are a match to TRBD2. The CDR3 totals 15 residues. The germline V gene has CDR1 MNHNY and CDR2 SVGAGI (reference sequence). V gave up 7 bases and J gave up 2 bases; unmatched junction bases: 7. The CDR3 loop reads CASTGRERNTGELFF. The CDR3 DNA is TGTGCCAGCACCGGGCGGGAGAGAAACACCGGGGAGCTGTTTTTT.